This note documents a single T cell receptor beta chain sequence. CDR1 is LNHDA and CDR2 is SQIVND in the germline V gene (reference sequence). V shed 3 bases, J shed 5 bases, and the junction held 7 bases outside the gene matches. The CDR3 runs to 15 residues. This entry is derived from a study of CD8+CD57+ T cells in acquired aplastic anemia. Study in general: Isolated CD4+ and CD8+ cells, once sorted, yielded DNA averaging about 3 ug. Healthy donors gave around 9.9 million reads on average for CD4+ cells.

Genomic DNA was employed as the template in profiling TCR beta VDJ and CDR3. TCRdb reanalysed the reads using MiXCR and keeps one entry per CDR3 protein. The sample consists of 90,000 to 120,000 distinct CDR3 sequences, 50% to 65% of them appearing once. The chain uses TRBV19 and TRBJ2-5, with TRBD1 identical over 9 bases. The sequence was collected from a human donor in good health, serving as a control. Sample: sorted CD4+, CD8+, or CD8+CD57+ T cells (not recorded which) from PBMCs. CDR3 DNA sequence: TGTGCCAGTAGTATCTGGGACAGGGATCGGGAGACCCAGTACTTC. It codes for CASSIWDRDRETQYF.